The rows below give T cell receptor beta chains drawn from one sample of a study of monozygotic twins with inflammatory bowel disease. Each CDR3 protein gets one entry in TCRdb, which reprocessed the 5' RACE reads and gives no DNA. This sample's table has around 380,000 distinct CDR3 sequences. Sequenced: blood. Every receptor here comes from a human donor with ulcerative colitis or Crohn's disease, or a healthy co-twin of an affected twin (not recorded which). The CDR3 runs from the conserved cysteine through the conserved F or W.

J gene | V gene | CDR3 length | CDR3 protein
TRBJ1-6 | TRBV2 | 20 | CASSGPWQGQKNSYNSPLHF
TRBJ1-1 | TRBV12-3/TRBV12-4 | 14 | CASSLTPPGQGAFF
TRBJ1-6 | TRBV20-1 | 14 | CSAGSGFYNSPLHF
TRBJ1-2 | TRBV7-9 | 14 | CASSLLSRGGGYTF
TRBJ1-4 | TRBV30 | 12 | CAWSVHREKLFF
TRBJ2-3 | TRBV7-3 | 17 | CASSLTGLAGGTDTQYF
TRBJ2-5 | TRBV20-1 | 13 | CSASKQGGETQYF
TRBJ1-3 | TRBV2 | 14 | CASSDPISGNTIYF
TRBJ2-1 | TRBV5-4 | 17 | CASSLDGRLAGYHEQFF
TRBJ2-7 | TRBV4-3 | 13 | CASSQMRYGEQYF
TRBJ2-7 | TRBV5-1 | 13 | CASSSASGYEQYF
TRBJ2-1 | TRBV4-3 | 15 | CASSHAGGSYNEQFF